The entry below describes one T cell receptor (beta chain). Sample-barcoded 5' priming and a J-beta primer mix drove a second PCR of about 6 to 12 cycles. TCRdb reanalysed the 5' RACE reads using MiXCR and keeps one entry per CDR3 protein. Counted here are roughly 800,000 distinct CDR3 sequences, 20% to 25% occurring once; the ten biggest clones make up 3% to 4%. This sample is drawn from a study of blood T cells in healthy people across ages. PBMCs, at least 7 million per sample, were isolated. CDR1 SGHTA and CDR2 FQGNSA come from the germline V gene. This CDR3 is 16 amino acids long. The ends lost 5 bases at V and 2 bases at J; junction bases unmatched: 9. The sample was also linked to a second study, of T cells of mothers and their children. This second report adds: Donation was provided by three healthy Caucasian mothers along with their six children.

The V gene is TRBV7-2, the J gene TRBJ2-7; TRBD1 matches at 10 bases. Sample: blood. The TCR was taken from a boy between 10 and 17 years old in good health. CDR3 DNA: TGTGCCAGCAGCCTCACCGGGACAGGGGCGACCTACGAGCAGTACTTC. Protein sequence: CASSLTGTGATYEQYF.